This entry lists 22 T cell receptor beta chains sequenced from one sample in a study of blood T cell repertoires in COVID-19. Measured with immunoSEQ multiplex PCR; TCRdb has only the in-frame clones, and not every one. The table has some 33,000 clones, over 80% seen once. Input material: peripheral blood. The source of these receptors is a human donor in a cohort sampled during active COVID-19.

This chain connects TRBV30 to TRBJ1-6, with TRBD1 as a possible D gene (6 bases). V gave up 4 bases and J gave up 10 bases, with 17 bases separating them. CDR1 and CDR2 (germline): GTSNPN, SVGIG (reference sequence). The CDR3 has 14 amino acids. The CDR3 is CAWTGQMRGSPLHF. The DNA of the CDR3 is TGTGCCTGGACGGGCCAGATGAGGGGGTCACCCCTCCACTTT.

J is TRBJ1-5 and V is TRBV5-5; D is ambiguous. CDR1 and CDR2 (germline): SGHKS, YYEKEE (reference sequence). The ends were cut back, 0 bases at V and 3 bases at J, with 13 bases in the middle. This CDR3 region has 16 residues. CDR3 region: CASSLVYGVNNQPQHF. Here the CDR3 DNA reads TGTGCCAGCAGCTTGGTTTACGGGGTTAACAATCAGCCCCAGCATTTT. Complete variable domain (other parts from reference TRBV5-5 and TRBJ1-5): DAGVTQSPTHLIKTRGQQVTLRCSPISGHKSVSWYQQVLGQGPQFIFQYYEKEERGRGNFPDRFSARQFPNYSSELNVNALLLGDSALYLCASSLVYGVNNQPQHFGDGTRLSIL.

V usage is TRBV19 and J usage is TRBJ1-1; tentatively, D is TRBD1 (5 bases). V lost 8 bases, J lost 0 bases, and 13 bases lay in between. This CDR3 region has 14 residues. Germline V gene data show CDR1 as LNHDA and CDR2 as SQIVND (reference sequence). The CDR3 DNA follows: TGTGCCAGTTTCCACACAGGTTTGAACACTGAAGCTTTCTTT. This codes for CASFHTGLNTEAFF.

J is TRBJ1-5 and V is TRBV7-6; weak D call: TRBD1 (5 bases). Trimming pared 5 bases from V and 1 base from J, leaving 15 bases between. The germline V gene has CDR1 SGHVS and CDR2 FNYEAQ. The CDR3 extends over 16 amino acids. The CDR3 DNA follows: TGTGCCAGCAGCGCCCTGCAGGGTGGAAGCAATCAGCCCCAGCATTTT. This codes for CASSALQGGSNQPQHF.

This rearrangement joins TRBV6-1 to TRBJ2-5; 9 positions agree with TRBD1. The CDR3 has 15 residues. From germline, CDR1 is MNHNS and CDR2 SASEGT. With V trimmed by 2 bases and J by 3 bases, 4 bases remained unmatched. CDR3 region: CASSETQGAEETQYF. DNA of the CDR3: TGTGCCAGCAGTGAAACACAGGGGGCGGAAGAGACCCAGTACTTC.

This chain uses TRBV11-3 with TRBJ2-3; weak D call: TRBD2 (5 bases). CDR1 and CDR2 from the germline V gene are SGHNT and YENEEA. Trimming left V 6 bases short and J 2 bases short, with 9 bases between. This CDR3 region has 13 residues. CDR3 amino acids: CASRGGLTDTQYF. Here the CDR3 DNA reads TGTGCCAGCAGGGGCGGGCTCACAGATACGCAGTATTTT.

The chain is built from TRBV3-1 (or the pseudogene TRBV3-2) and TRBJ1-4, with D unresolved. Germline V gene sequence: CDR1 LGHDT, CDR2 YNNKEL (reference sequence). The CDR3 has 13 amino acids. Trimming removed 4 bases at V and 6 bases at J, with 9 bases between. The CDR3 DNA reads TGTGCCAGCAGCCGAGTGTCGGATGAAAAACTGTTTTTT. This sequence encodes CASSRVSDEKLFF.

The rearrangement uses TRBV11-1 and TRBJ1-5; D is unclear. The germline gives CDR1 SGHAT, CDR2 FQDESV (reference sequence). The CDR3 sequence is 13 residues long. V shed 2 bases and J shed 2 bases, with 4 bases lying between them. Here the CDR3 DNA reads TGTGCCAGCAGCTTAAGCGGCAATCAGCCCCAGCATTTT. This sequence encodes CASSLSGNQPQHF.

The count of this clone is one. The rearrangement links TRBV4-2 to TRBJ1-2; the match to TRBD1 covers 9 bases. V lost 7 bases and J lost 5; bases outside the gene matches: 17. CDR3 length: 17 residues. Germline V gene data show CDR1 as LGHNA and CDR2 as YNFKEQ. CDR3 amino acids: CASIPDLTGGQWYGYTF. The CDR3 DNA follows: TGTGCCAGCATCCCCGACTTGACAGGGGGGCAGTGGTATGGCTACACCTTC.

The genes are TRBV12-3 or TRBV12-4 and TRBJ1-1, with unresolved D. With 11 bases removed from V and 0 bases from J, the gap between germline ends came to 13 bases. The CDR3 contains 13 residues. The CDR3 DNA reads TGTGCCGGGCACCGCGGGCTGAACACTGAAGCTTTCTTT. Encoded protein: CAGHRGLNTEAFF.

The genes are TRBV5-1 and TRBJ2-6, with D possibly TRBD1 on 6 matching bases. Germline CDR1 reads SGHRS; CDR2 reads YFSETQ. V shed 5 bases and J shed 0 bases, with 9 bases lying between them. CDR3 size: 15 residues. The CDR3, as DNA: TGCGCCAGCAGTCAGACAGGCTCTGGGGCCAACGTCCTGACTTTC. The encoded protein is CASSQTGSGANVLTF.

The chain combines TRBV28 with TRBJ1-2, with unresolved D. The CDR3 covers 11 residues. V was clipped by 8 bases and J by 5 bases, with 9 bases between them. In germline, CDR1 is MDHEN, CDR2 SYDVKM. CDR3 in DNA: TGTGCCAGCGGCCCGGGATATGGCTACACCTTC. Residues: CASGPGYGYTF.

This chain joins TRBV28 and TRBJ1-2, with TRBD1 as a possible D gene (6 bases). Per the germline V gene, CDR1 is MDHEN and CDR2 is SYDVKM. V shed 8 bases and J shed 4 bases, with 20 bases lying between them. This CDR3 comprises 15 residues. The CDR3 DNA is TGTGCCAGCGGACCGGACAGCCGTTCCTTCTATGGCTACACCTTC. It is translated as CASGPDSRSFYGYTF.

The CDR3 DNA follows: TGTGCCAGCAGCTTGGTGGTGGTGAGAGGGGGTACTAACTATGGCTACACCTTC. This codes for CASSLVVVRGGTNYGYTF. The chain uses TRBV5-5 and TRBJ1-2; D may be TRBD1 (6 bases). The germline V gene has CDR1 SGHKS and CDR2 YYEKEE (reference sequence). Between the trimmed V and J ends, which lost 0 bases and 0 bases, there was a span of 18 bases. This CDR3 is 18 amino acids long.

J is TRBJ2-5 and V is TRBV11-2; weak D call: TRBD2 (6 bases). Between the trimmed V and J ends, which lost 6 bases and 5 bases, there was a span of 19 bases. This CDR3 is built from 15 residues. Per the germline V gene, CDR1 is SGHAT and CDR2 is FQNNGV. The CDR3 is CASSSNGGAGETQYF. CDR3 in DNA: TGTGCCAGCAGTTCCAATGGAGGGGCAGGGGAGACCCAGTACTTC.

The V gene is TRBV28, the J gene TRBJ1-4, with D perhaps matching TRBD1 (5 bases). This CDR3 comprises 15 residues. Germline CDR1 reads MDHEN; CDR2 reads SYDVKM. V lost 4 bases and J lost 3, with 12 bases in between. CDR3 nucleotides: TGTGCCAGCAGTTCACGGATAGGGGCTAATGAAAAACTGTTTTTT. Translated, it gives CASSSRIGANEKLFF.

This chain uses TRBV5-4 with TRBJ1-2; D perhaps matches TRBD1 (5 bases). V lost 2 bases and J 8 bases, leaving 16 bases between the germline ends. The CDR3 has 14 amino acids. In germline, CDR1 is SGHNT, CDR2 YYREEE (reference sequence). The CDR3 coding sequence is TGTGCCAGCAGCTTCCCCCCAGGGCCGCCCGGCTACACCTTC. Protein sequence: CASSFPPGPPGYTF.

V usage is TRBV15 and J usage is TRBJ2-2; no firm D call. Per germline, CDR1 LNHNV and CDR2 YYDKDF (reference sequence). This CDR3 contains 14 residues. The ends were cut back, 0 bases at V and 1 base at J, with 3 bases in the middle. The CDR3 reads CATSRDRNTGELFF. The CDR3 DNA reads TGTGCCACCAGCAGAGATCGGAACACCGGGGAGCTGTTTTTT.

The chain has TRBV5-1 and TRBJ2-1; TRBD2 aligns across 12 bases. With 4 bases clipped from V and 0 bases from J, the junction kept 8 bases outside the gene matches. The CDR3 is 18 residues long. The germline V gene has CDR1 SGHRS and CDR2 YFSETQ. The CDR3 DNA is TGCGCCAGCAGCGGAGACCTGACTAGCGGGAGCTCCTACAATGAGCAGTTCTTC. Translation gives CASSGDLTSGSSYNEQFF.

The gene calls are TRBV4-1 and TRBJ2-3, with unresolved D. This CDR3 comprises 12 residues. V was trimmed by 0 bases and J by 6 bases, leaving 4 bases between them. The germline gives CDR1 MGHRA, CDR2 YSYEKL. CDR3 protein: CASSQDLDTQYF. In nucleotides, the CDR3 is TGCGCCAGCAGCCAAGATCTTGATACGCAGTATTTT.

The V gene is TRBV6-5, the J gene TRBJ1-6, with 7 bases that match TRBD1. V dropped 6 bases and J dropped 7; count of bases not matched to a gene: 9. Germline V gene lookup returns CDR1 MNHEY and CDR2 SVGAGI. The CDR3 loop spans 15 amino acids. The CDR3 protein is CASRQTGIGNSPLHF. Here the CDR3 DNA reads TGTGCCAGCAGGCAGACAGGGATAGGAAATTCACCCCTCCACTTT.

The chain recombines TRBV25-1 with TRBJ1-1; D is uncertain. This CDR3 contains 14 residues. Per germline, CDR1 MGHDK and CDR2 SYGVNS. V was clipped by 1 base and J by 0 bases, with 6 bases between them. The CDR3 here is CASSELSVNTEAFF. The CDR3 DNA follows: TGTGCCAGCAGTGAATTGAGCGTGAACACTGAAGCTTTCTTT.